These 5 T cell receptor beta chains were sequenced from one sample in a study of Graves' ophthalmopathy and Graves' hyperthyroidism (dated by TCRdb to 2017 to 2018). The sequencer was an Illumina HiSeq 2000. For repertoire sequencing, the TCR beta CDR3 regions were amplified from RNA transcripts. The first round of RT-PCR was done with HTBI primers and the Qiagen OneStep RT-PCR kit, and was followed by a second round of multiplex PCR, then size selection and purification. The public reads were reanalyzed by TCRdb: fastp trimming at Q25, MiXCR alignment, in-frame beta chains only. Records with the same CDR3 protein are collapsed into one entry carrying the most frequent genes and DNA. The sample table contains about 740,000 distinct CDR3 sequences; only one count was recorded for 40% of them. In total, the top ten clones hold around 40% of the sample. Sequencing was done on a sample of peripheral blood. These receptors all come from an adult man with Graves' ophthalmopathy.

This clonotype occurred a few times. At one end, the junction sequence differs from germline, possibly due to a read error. The CDR3 sequence: CASSISGTAAPPEAFF. The CDR3 bases are TGTGCCAGCAGCATCTCCGGGACAGCGGCTCCGCCTGAAGCTTTCTTT. This chain connects TRBV5-1 to TRBJ1-1; the match to TRBD1 covers 7 bases. In germline, CDR1 is SGHRS, CDR2 YFSETQ. The CDR3 runs to 16 residues.

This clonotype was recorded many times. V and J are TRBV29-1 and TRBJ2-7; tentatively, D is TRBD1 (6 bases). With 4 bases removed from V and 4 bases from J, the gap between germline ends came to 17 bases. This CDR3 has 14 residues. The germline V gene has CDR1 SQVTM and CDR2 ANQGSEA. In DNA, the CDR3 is TGCAGCGTTGCTGTGGGGGCCTCCCCTTACGAGCAGTACTTC. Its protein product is CSVAVGASPYEQYF.

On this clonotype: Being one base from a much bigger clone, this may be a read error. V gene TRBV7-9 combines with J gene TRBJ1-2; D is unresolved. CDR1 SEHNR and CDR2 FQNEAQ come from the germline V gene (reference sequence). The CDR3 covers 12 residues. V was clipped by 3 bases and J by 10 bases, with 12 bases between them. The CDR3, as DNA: TGTGCCAGCAGCTTGAGGCAAGGTGACTACACCTTC. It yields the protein CASSLRQGDYTF.

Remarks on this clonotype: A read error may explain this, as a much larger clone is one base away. The CDR3 loop reads CATSERRGADYGYTF. The CDR3, as DNA: TGTGCCACCAGCGAGAGACGGGGGGCAGACTATGGCTACACCTTC. The genes are TRBV24-1 and TRBJ1-2, with TRBD1 as a possible D gene (6 bases). This CDR3 is 15 amino acids long. Germline V gene lookup returns CDR1 KGHDR and CDR2 SFDVKD. V lost 7 bases and J lost 3, with 17 bases in between.

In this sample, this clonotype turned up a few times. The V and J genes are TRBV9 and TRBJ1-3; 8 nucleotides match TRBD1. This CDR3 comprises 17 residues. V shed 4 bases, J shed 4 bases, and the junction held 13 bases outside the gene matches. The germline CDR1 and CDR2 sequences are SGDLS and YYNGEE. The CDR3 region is CASSSGRDRTSGNTIYF. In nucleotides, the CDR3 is TGTGCCAGCAGCAGCGGCCGGGACAGGACGTCAGGAAACACCATATATTTT.